These 26 T cell receptor beta chains were sequenced from one sample in a study of CD8 T cells in ankylosing spondylitis. Study conclusions and caveats: Ankylosing spondylitis blood seemed to carry a telltale TCR beta motif made of fewer than 10 highly homologous variants.

In TCRdb, the 5' RACE reads were re-called with MiXCR into one record per CDR3 protein. The sample has about 840,000 distinct CDR3 sequences, roughly 12% seen once. The antigens for these receptors are not known. The sample taken for sequencing was blood, either unsorted or a sorted T cell fraction (not recorded which). These receptors came from a male donor with ankylosing spondylitis.

This clonotype has just a few counts. This sequence joins TRBV29-1 and TRBJ2-2; possible D gene TRBD2, 7 bases. The CDR3 covers 15 residues. Trimming took off 5 bases at V and 1 base at J, with 14 bases between the two ends. In germline, CDR1 is SQVTM, CDR2 ANQGSEA. The CDR3 protein is CSVRGGMQNTGELFF. The DNA of the CDR3 is TGCAGCGTTAGGGGGGGGATGCAGAACACCGGGGAGCTGTTTTTT.

This clonotype was seen only a few times. The chain couples TRBV2 to TRBJ1-2; the D is unclear. In germline, CDR1 is SNHLY, CDR2 FYNNEI. V shed 0 bases and J shed 3 bases, with 14 bases lying between them. There are 16 residues in the CDR3. Here the CDR3 DNA reads TGTGCCAGCAGTGAAGCGCTCGCCGGTTTATACTATGGCTACACCTTC. It specifies CASSEALAGLYYGYTF.

The genes are TRBV7-3 and TRBJ2-2, with TRBD1 identical over 8 bases. The V gene's germline CDR1 is SGHTA and CDR2 FQGTGA. The CDR3 spans 15 residues. V lost 5 bases, J lost 0 bases, and 2 bases stayed unmatched. The CDR3, as DNA: TGTGCCAGCAGCATGGACAGGGCGAACACCGGGGAGCTGTTTTTT. Its protein is CASSMDRANTGELFF.

The gene calls are TRBV6-2 or TRBV6-3 and TRBJ2-7, with D perhaps matching TRBD1 (5 bases). The germline V gene encodes CDR1 MNHEY and CDR2 SVGEGT. CDR3 length: 15 amino acids. V was cut by 2 bases and J by 5 bases, with 16 bases left in between. CDR3 sequence reads: CASSYQRQSQNEQYF. CDR3 in DNA: TGTGCCAGCAGTTACCAAAGACAGAGCCAAAACGAGCAGTACTTC.

In this sample, this clonotype turned up many times. The chain links TRBV7-2 to TRBJ2-3; the D is unclear. Trimming removed 6 bases at V and 0 bases at J, with 10 bases between. The CDR3 covers 14 residues. Germline assignment: CDR1 SGHTA and CDR2 FQGNSA. CDR3 in amino acids: CASRLRGSTDTQYF. CDR3 bases: TGTGCCAGCAGACTCCGAGGTAGCACAGATACGCAGTATTTT.

This clonotype was picked up a small number of times. The chain uses TRBV24-1 and TRBJ2-7; TRBD2 matches at 10 bases. The CDR3 covers 17 residues. Trimming took 5 bases from V and 2 from J; bases not matched to a gene: 11. Germline V gene data show CDR1 as KGHDR and CDR2 as SFDVKD. CDR3 in amino acids: CATSGSPGTSGAYEQYF. In nucleotides, the CDR3 is TGTGCCACCAGTGGCTCCCCCGGTACTAGCGGGGCCTACGAGCAGTACTTC.

This clonotype was recorded a few times. This sequence joins TRBV11-1 and TRBJ2-1; no firm D call. From germline, CDR1 is SGHAT and CDR2 FQDESV (reference sequence). Trimming took off 5 bases at V and 0 bases at J, with 14 bases between the two ends. The CDR3 has 16 residues. In DNA form, the CDR3 reads TGTGCCAGCAGCCGGGCCTGGTGGAGCTCCTACAATGAGCAGTTCTTC. This codes for CASSRAWWSSYNEQFF.

This chain joins TRBV30 and TRBJ2-2; D remains ambiguous. The CDR3 covers 11 residues. The V gene's germline CDR1 is GTSNPN and CDR2 SVGIG (reference sequence). The V and J ends lost 2 bases and 6 bases respectively, with 4 bases between them. CDR3 loop: CAWSTAGELFF. CDR3 DNA: TGTGCCTGGAGTACGGCCGGGGAGCTGTTTTTT.

This clonotype appeared a few times. The rearrangement joins TRBV27 to TRBJ2-5; D is tentatively TRBD1 or TRBD2 (5 bases each). Germline CDR1 reads MNHEY; CDR2 reads SMNVEV (reference sequence). Trimming removed 1 base from V and 5 bases from J, with 14 bases in between. The CDR3 totals 15 residues. The CDR3 sequence is CASSLWDPPGETQYF. The CDR3 DNA sequence: TGTGCCAGCAGTTTATGGGACCCCCCAGGGGAGACCCAGTACTTC.

This clonotype came up many times. CDR3 protein: CASSPSLGTGTPSSYNEQFF. CDR3 coding DNA: TGTGCCAGCTCACCATCTCTTGGGACAGGGACTCCAAGCTCCTACAATGAGCAGTTCTTC. V usage is TRBV18 and J usage is TRBJ2-1; 9 bases map to TRBD1. V gave up 2 bases and J gave up 0 bases; unmatched junction bases: 14. The CDR3 covers 20 residues. Germline V lookup: CDR1 KGHSH, CDR2 LQKENI.

A few counts support this clonotype. This rearrangement joins TRBV7-2 to TRBJ2-3; 8 bases match TRBD1. This CDR3 is built from 15 residues. With V trimmed by 6 bases and J by 1 base, 6 bases remained unmatched. Germline V CDR1 and CDR2: SGHTA, FQGNSA. This chain's CDR3 is CASRPTGVGTDTQYF. DNA of the CDR3: TGTGCCAGCAGACCGACAGGGGTCGGCACAGATACGCAGTATTTT.

This chain uses TRBV20-1 with TRBJ2-1, with D maybe TRBD2 (5 bases). V shed 3 bases and J shed 3 bases, with 9 bases lying between them. The CDR3 runs to 13 residues. Germline CDR1 reads DFQATT; CDR2 reads SNEGSKA (reference sequence). The CDR3 spells CSASVDYYNEQFF. CDR3 DNA sequence: TGCAGTGCTAGCGTAGACTACTACAATGAGCAGTTCTTC.

The genes are TRBV20-1 and TRBJ2-5; TRBD2 agrees at 11 bases. The CDR3 loop spans 14 amino acids. V gave up 2 bases and J gave up 4 bases; unmatched junction bases: 3. CDR1 and CDR2 (germline): DFQATT, SNEGSKA (reference sequence). CDR3 sequence (DNA): TGCAGTGCTAGAAGCCTAGCGGGAGGAGAGACCCAGTACTTC. It encodes CSARSLAGGETQYF.

This clonotype was observed many times. The chain recombines TRBV28 with TRBJ1-2, with unresolved D. The CDR3 is 12 residues long. Looked up from germline, CDR1 is MDHEN and CDR2 is SYDVKM. The V gene lost 3 bases and the J gene lost 7 bases, with 9 bases spanning the gap. The CDR3 is CASSFPSSGYTF. In DNA, the CDR3 is TGTGCCAGCAGTTTTCCCTCATCTGGCTACACCTTC.

This clonotype was seen repeatedly, ten times or more. The chain joins TRBV29-1 to TRBJ2-5, with D possibly being TRBD1 (5 bases). The germline V gene encodes CDR1 SQVTM and CDR2 ANQGSEA. V lost 8 bases and J 0 bases, leaving 10 bases between the germline ends. This CDR3 is 12 amino acids long. DNA of the CDR3: TGCAGCTTCTACAGGTACCAAGAGACCCAGTACTTC. Protein sequence: CSFYRYQETQYF.

This clonotype has just a few counts. CDR3 amino acids: CSARWGARTGEAFF. In DNA, the CDR3 is TGCAGTGCTAGGTGGGGGGCCCGAACAGGTGAAGCTTTCTTT. The chain couples TRBV20-1 to TRBJ1-1; D is perhaps TRBD1 (6 bases). The CDR3 is 14 amino acids. Germline CDR1 reads DFQATT; CDR2 reads SNEGSKA (reference sequence). V lost 3 bases and J 7 bases, leaving 18 bases between the germline ends.

This clonotype was seen only a few times. V usage is TRBV28 and J usage is TRBJ2-7; D is undetermined. In germline, CDR1 is MDHEN, CDR2 SYDVKM. This CDR3 contains 13 residues. V was clipped by 5 bases and J by 2 bases, with 10 bases between them. The CDR3 DNA follows: TGTGCCAGCAGTCTCTGGAGTCCCTACGAGCAGTACTTC. Translating gives CASSLWSPYEQYF.

Only a few counts were recorded for this clonotype. The chain recombines TRBV25-1 with TRBJ2-7; maybe TRBD2 (5 bases). The CDR3 is 14 residues long. Germline V gives CDR1 MGHDK, CDR2 SYGVNS. V was cut by 1 base and J by 3 bases, with 10 bases left in between. CDR3 sequence reads: CASSEWTDYYEQYF. The DNA for the CDR3 is TGTGCCAGCAGTGAATGGACTGATTACTACGAGCAGTACTTC.

In this sample, this clonotype turned up many times. V and J are TRBV7-2 and TRBJ1-5; possibly TRBD1 for D (5 bases). CDR1 SGHTA and CDR2 FQGNSA come from the germline V gene. The CDR3 loop spans 14 amino acids. The V end was cut by 2 bases, the J end by 11 bases, with 16 bases between. As DNA, the CDR3 is TGTGCCAGCAGCTTAATATCGGGAATCAGGGCCCAGCATTTT. Translation: CASSLISGIRAQHF.

In regard to this clonotype: A read error may account for a junction end that differs from germline. The rearrangement links TRBV27 to TRBJ1-2; D is unclear. Germline CDR1 is MNHEY and CDR2 is SMNVEV (reference sequence). The CDR3 is 15 residues long. Here the CDR3 DNA reads TGTGCTAGCAGTTTAAGGGCGCGGCAGTTCTATGGCTACACCTTC. This encodes CASSLRARQFYGYTF.

This clonotype was detected ten times or more. The J gene is TRBJ1-5, the V gene TRBV6-6; tentatively, D is TRBD1 (5 bases). Germline lookup yields CDR1 MNHNY and CDR2 SVGAGI (reference sequence). The CDR3 length is 12 residues. V was shortened by 6 bases and J by 5 bases, with 8 bases between the two germline ends. The CDR3 region is CASRGTDQPQHF. CDR3 in DNA: TGTGCCAGCAGAGGGACGGATCAGCCCCAGCATTTT.

The gene calls are TRBV6-1 and TRBJ1-5, with TRBD1 as a possible D gene (5 bases). CDR1 and CDR2 (germline): MNHNS, SASEGT. V was pared by 6 bases and J by 9 bases, with 24 bases between. The CDR3 loop spans 16 amino acids. CDR3 nucleotides: TGTGCCAGCAGGTCGCAACTCAGGGCAGATCTAGGGCCCCAGCATTTT. Translation: CASRSQLRADLGPQHF.

The V call is TRBV7-8, the J call TRBJ1-1; no reliable D call. Trimming removed 5 bases from V and 5 bases from J, with 15 bases in between. Germline CDR1 reads SGHVS; CDR2 reads FQNEAQ. The CDR3 is 14 residues long. In DNA, the CDR3 is TGTGCCAGCAGCGATATTCGGGGAAGGACTGAAGCTTTCTTT. This encodes CASSDIRGRTEAFF.

This clonotype was found a few times. The genes are TRBV7-9 and TRBJ2-1, with 9 bases aligning to TRBD2. This CDR3 contains 16 residues. Germline V CDR1 and CDR2: SEHNR, FQNEAQ (reference sequence). V was clipped by 4 bases and J by 4 bases; unmatched bases: 8. CDR3 DNA sequence: TGTGCCAGCAGCTCGATCTTAGCGGGGGATTACAATGAGCAGTTCTTC. Translation: CASSSILAGDYNEQFF.

At least ten counts were recorded for this clonotype. The chain has TRBV15 and TRBJ1-5; D is possibly TRBD1 (6 bases). The V gene's germline CDR1 is LNHNV and CDR2 YYDKDF (reference sequence). V shed 6 bases and J shed 7 bases, with 19 bases lying between them. CDR3 size: 15 residues. CDR3 in amino acids: CATRSGIGGFQPQHF. The CDR3 DNA is TGTGCCACCAGGTCGGGTATAGGGGGATTCCAGCCCCAGCATTTT.

This clonotype was seen only a few times. The chain links TRBV9 to TRBJ2-3; D not resolved. The CDR3 covers 15 residues. V was trimmed by 3 bases and J by 1 base, leaving 12 bases between them. The germline CDR1 and CDR2 sequences are SGDLS and YYNGEE. The chain's CDR3 is CASSDTPLRTDTQYF. CDR3 nucleotide sequence: TGTGCCAGCAGCGACACCCCGCTACGCACAGATACGCAGTATTTT.